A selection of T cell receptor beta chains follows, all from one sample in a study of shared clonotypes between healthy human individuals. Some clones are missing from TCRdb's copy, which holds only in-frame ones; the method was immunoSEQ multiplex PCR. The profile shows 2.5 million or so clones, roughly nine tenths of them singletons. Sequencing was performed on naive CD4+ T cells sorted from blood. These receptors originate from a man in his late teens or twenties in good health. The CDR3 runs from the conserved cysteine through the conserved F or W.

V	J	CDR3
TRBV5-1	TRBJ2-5	CASSSTRGAGETQYF
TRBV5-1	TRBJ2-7	CASSLAGGGSYEQYF
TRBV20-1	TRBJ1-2	CSVRGGYTF
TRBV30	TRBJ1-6	CACTDRGNSPLHF
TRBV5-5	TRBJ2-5	CASSSGWETQYF
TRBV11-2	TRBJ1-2	CASSLGASYGYTF
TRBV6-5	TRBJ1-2	CAASLGKGGYGYTF
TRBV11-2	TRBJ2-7	CASSPSGPAHYEQYF
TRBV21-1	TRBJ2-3	CASSKYEGSDTQYF
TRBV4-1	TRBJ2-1	CASSQGLGGGVYNEQFF
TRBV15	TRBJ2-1	CATQQQGSYNEQFF
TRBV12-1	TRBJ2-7	CASSLGPPARAYYEQYF
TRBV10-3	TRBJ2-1	CATSTSGGTYNEQFF
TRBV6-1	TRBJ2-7	CAISDLTSGGSYEQYF
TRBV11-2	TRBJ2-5	CASSRAFQETQYF
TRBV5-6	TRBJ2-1	CASSPDVNNEQFF
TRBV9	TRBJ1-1	CASSAASGTLNTEAFF